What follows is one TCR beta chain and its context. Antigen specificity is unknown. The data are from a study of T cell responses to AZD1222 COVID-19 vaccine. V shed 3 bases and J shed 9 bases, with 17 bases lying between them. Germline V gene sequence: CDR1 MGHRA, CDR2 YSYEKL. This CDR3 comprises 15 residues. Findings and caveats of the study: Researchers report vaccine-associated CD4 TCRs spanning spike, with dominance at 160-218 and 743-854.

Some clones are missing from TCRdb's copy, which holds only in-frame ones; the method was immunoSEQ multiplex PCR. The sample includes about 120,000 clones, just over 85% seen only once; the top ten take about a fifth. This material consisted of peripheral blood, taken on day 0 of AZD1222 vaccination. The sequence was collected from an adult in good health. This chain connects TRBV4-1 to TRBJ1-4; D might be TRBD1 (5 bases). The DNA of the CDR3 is TGCGCCAGCAGCCATTTCAGAACCGGGGCCAAAAAACTGTTTTTT. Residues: CASSHFRTGAKKLFF.